These 14 T cell receptor beta chains originate from one sample sequenced in a study of blood T cell repertoires in COVID-19. Assay: immunoSEQ multiplex PCR; the TCRdb copy retains only in-frame clones and omits some. Here the sample spans roughly 430,000 clones, 88% being singletons. The sequencing input was PBMCs or T cells enriched from blood (not recorded which). The receptor set was obtained from a woman aged 18-29 years who had been exposed to COVID-19.

This clone was detected only once. V and J are TRBV5-1 and TRBJ1-3; 9 bases match TRBD1. Germline trimming cut 0 bases from V and 2 bases from J; bases unmatched to any gene: 3. The CDR3 length is 16 residues. Germline V gene sequence: CDR1 SGHRS, CDR2 YFSETQ. The CDR3 DNA sequence: TGCGCCAGCAGCTTGGTGGGACAGGGAACTGGAAACACCATATATTTT. Translation gives CASSLVGQGTGNTIYF.

V gene TRBV29-1 combines with J gene TRBJ2-7; D perhaps matches TRBD2 (5 bases). Germline loops: CDR1 SQVTM, CDR2 ANQGSEA. The V end was cut by 7 bases, the J end by 2 bases, with 18 bases between. CDR3 length equals 14 residues. The CDR3 is CSGVPGSGTYEQYF. In DNA, the CDR3 is TGCAGCGGAGTTCCCGGAAGCGGTACCTACGAGCAGTACTTC.

The rearrangement joins TRBV29-1 to TRBJ1-1; D uncertain. The germline V gene encodes CDR1 SQVTM and CDR2 ANQGSEA. The CDR3 runs 12 residues. Trimming took off 5 bases at V and 1 base at J, with 8 bases between the two ends. The chain's CDR3 is CSVSTANTEAFF. CDR3 sequence (DNA): TGCAGCGTTAGTACAGCGAACACTGAAGCTTTCTTT.

J is TRBJ2-5 and V is TRBV10-1; 10 bases fit TRBD1. V was pared by 5 bases and J by 4 bases, with 4 bases of the junction left unmatched. CDR3 length: 14 amino acids. Germline V lookup: CDR1 WNHNN, CDR2 SYGVQD (reference sequence). The CDR3 DNA sequence: TGCGCCAGCAGTCGGACAGGGGGAAGAGAGACCCAGTACTTC. Protein sequence: CASSRTGGRETQYF.

This chain links TRBV3-1 (or the pseudogene TRBV3-2) with TRBJ2-3; 9 bases agree with TRBD2. Germline loops: CDR1 LGHDT, CDR2 YNNKEL (reference sequence). The CDR3 is made up of 16 amino acids. The trim removed 0 bases at V and 6 bases at J, leaving 7 bases unmatched. CDR3 DNA: TGTGCCAGCAGCCAAGATCTTGCGGGAGGGTGGGATACGCAGTATTTT. It specifies CASSQDLAGGWDTQYF.

This chain links TRBV11-1 with TRBJ2-1; D is ambiguous. The V end lost 1 base, the J end lost 6 bases, and 7 bases lay between the germline ends. The CDR3 extends over 13 amino acids. Germline V gene sequence: CDR1 SGHAT, CDR2 FQDESV (reference sequence). This CDR3 is CASSLVSPNEQFF. The CDR3 DNA reads as TGTGCCAGCAGCTTAGTTAGCCCCAATGAGCAGTTCTTC. Drawing the rest from reference TRBV11-1 and TRBJ2-1, the complete variable domain is EAEVAQSPRYKITEKSQAVAFWCDPISGHATLYWYRQILGQGPELLVQFQDESVVDDSQLPKDRFSAERLKGVDSTLKIQPAELGDSAMYLCASSLVSPNEQFFGPGTRLTVL.

This chain connects TRBV27 to TRBJ2-2; TRBD2 aligns across 15 bases. The J segment lost 2 bases and the V segment lost 1 base, leaving 5 bases of the junction unmatched. Germline CDR1 reads MNHEY; CDR2 reads SMNVEV (reference sequence). CDR3 length equals 19 residues. The CDR3 reads CASSLYGTSGRFNTGELFF. CDR3 DNA: TGTGCCAGCAGTTTATATGGGACTAGCGGGAGGTTTAACACCGGGGAGCTGTTTTTT.

The genes are TRBV6-5 and TRBJ1-4; TRBD1 is a possible D gene (5 bases). The CDR3 loop spans 15 amino acids. Germline CDR1 and CDR2: MNHEY and SVGAGI. The V end was cut by 6 bases, the J end by 10 bases, with 21 bases between. DNA for the CDR3: TGTGCCAGCAGCAGAAACCGGGGGGGAGGCGGAAAACTGTTTTTT. It codes for CASSRNRGGGGKLFF.

The rearrangement links TRBV10-3 to TRBJ2-7, with 10 bases matching TRBD2. Germline V gene lookup returns CDR1 ENHRY and CDR2 SYGVKD. V lost 6 bases and J lost 2; bases outside the gene matches: 16. The CDR3 covers 18 residues. DNA for the CDR3: TGTGCCATCAGCCCCCTTTTGAGCGGGAGGGATGGGACCTACGAGCAGTACTTC. This translates into CAISPLLSGRDGTYEQYF.

The chain recombines TRBV11-2 with TRBJ2-7; 8 nucleotides agree with TRBD1. CDR1 is SGHAT and CDR2 is FQNNGV in the germline V gene. V lost 0 bases to trimming and J lost 2 bases; unmatched junction nucleotides: 6. The CDR3 is 16 amino acids. DNA for the CDR3: TGTGCCAGCAGCTTAGAGGACAGGGAAAATCCCTACGAGCAGTACTTC. Translation: CASSLEDRENPYEQYF.

The CDR3 region is CASREQFGSYEQYF. CDR3 coding DNA: TGTGCCAGCAGGGAGCAATTTGGGTCCTACGAGCAGTACTTC. J is TRBJ2-7 and V is TRBV27; D uncertain. The V gene's germline CDR1 is MNHEY and CDR2 SMNVEV (reference sequence). The CDR3 length is 14 residues. V lost 6 bases and J lost 1, with 13 bases in between.

This chain connects TRBV19 to TRBJ2-1; D gene ambiguous. Germline CDR1 is LNHDA and CDR2 is SQIVND (reference sequence). Trimming left V 1 base short and J 0 bases short, with 10 bases between. CDR3 length: 16 residues. DNA of the CDR3: TGTGCCAGTAGTATAGTTAGCATCCGCTCCTACAATGAGCAGTTCTTC. Translation gives CASSIVSIRSYNEQFF.

V is TRBV4-1 and J is TRBJ2-7; 13 bases agree with TRBD2. V dropped 2 bases and J dropped 5; count of bases not matched to a gene: 6. Germline V gives CDR1 MGHRA, CDR2 YSYEKL. The CDR3 has 16 residues. In DNA, the CDR3 is TGCGCCAGCAGCCAACAAACTAGCGGGAGGGTCCACGAGCAGTACTTC. Protein product: CASSQQTSGRVHEQYF.

This chain uses TRBV19 with TRBJ2-7; D is perhaps TRBD1 (6 bases). This CDR3 is 14 amino acids long. Trimming removed 3 bases from V and 2 bases from J, with 11 bases in between. CDR1 and CDR2 (germline): LNHDA, SQIVND (reference sequence). CDR3 DNA sequence: TGTGCCAGTAGTATTGGGGGCCGTACCTACGAGCAGTACTTC. Amino acids: CASSIGGRTYEQYF.